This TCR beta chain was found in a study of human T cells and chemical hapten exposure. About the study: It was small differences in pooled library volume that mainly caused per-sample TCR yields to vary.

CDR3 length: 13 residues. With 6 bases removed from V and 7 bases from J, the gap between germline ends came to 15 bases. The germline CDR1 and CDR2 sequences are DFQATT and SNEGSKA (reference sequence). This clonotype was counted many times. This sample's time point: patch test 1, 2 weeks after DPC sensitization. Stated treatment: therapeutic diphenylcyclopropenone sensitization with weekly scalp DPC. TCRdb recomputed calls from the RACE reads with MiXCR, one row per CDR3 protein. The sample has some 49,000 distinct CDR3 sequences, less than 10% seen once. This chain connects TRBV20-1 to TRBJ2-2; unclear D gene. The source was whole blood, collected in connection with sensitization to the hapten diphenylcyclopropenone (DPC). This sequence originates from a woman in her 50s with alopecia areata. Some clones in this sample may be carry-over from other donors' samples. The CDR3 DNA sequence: TGCAGTGCCTTCCCCCTAAGTTTCGGGGAGCTGTTTTTT. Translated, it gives CSAFPLSFGELFF.